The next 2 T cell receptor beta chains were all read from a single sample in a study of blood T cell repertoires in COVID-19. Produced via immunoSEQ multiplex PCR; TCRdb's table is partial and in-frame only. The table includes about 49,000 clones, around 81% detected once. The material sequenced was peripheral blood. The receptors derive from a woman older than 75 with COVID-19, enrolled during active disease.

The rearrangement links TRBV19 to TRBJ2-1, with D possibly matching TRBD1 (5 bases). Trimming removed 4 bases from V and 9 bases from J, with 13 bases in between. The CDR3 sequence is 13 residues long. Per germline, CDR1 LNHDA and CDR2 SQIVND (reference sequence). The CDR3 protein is CASSTITGGEQFF. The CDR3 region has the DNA TGTGCCAGTAGTACCATTACAGGTGGTGAGCAGTTCTTC.

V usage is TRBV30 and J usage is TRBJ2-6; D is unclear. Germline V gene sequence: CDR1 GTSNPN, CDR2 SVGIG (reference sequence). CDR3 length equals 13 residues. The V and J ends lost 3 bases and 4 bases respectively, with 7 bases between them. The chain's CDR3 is CAWSIQGANVLTF. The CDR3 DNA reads TGTGCCTGGAGCATACAAGGGGCCAACGTCCTGACTTTC.